These 9 T cell receptor beta chains came from one sample sequenced in a study of CD8+ T cells in alopecia areata. RNA, once extracted, was reverse transcribed into cDNA for use as the sequencing template. The method was immunoSEQ multiplex PCR; TCRdb's version includes in-frame clones alone and lacks a portion of them. The sample yields some 170,000 clones, about 70% seen once. The material was CD8+ T cells sorted from blood, obtained at week 0. These receptors originate from a human donor with alopecia areata.

The V and J genes are TRBV27 and TRBJ1-5; tentative D call: TRBD1 (6 bases). Germline V lookup: CDR1 MNHEY, CDR2 SMNVEV (reference sequence). V shed 6 bases and J shed 10 bases, with 7 bases lying between them. The CDR3 loop spans 10 amino acids. DNA of the CDR3: TGTGCCAGCAGACAGGGTCCCCAGCATTTT. Amino acid sequence: CASRQGPQHF.

The CDR3 reads CASSKDQYF. The CDR3 region has the DNA TGTGCCAGCAGCAAAGATCAGTACTTC. The chain joins TRBV6-5 to TRBJ2-7; D is undetermined. The germline CDR1 and CDR2 sequences are MNHEY and SVGAGI. V lost 6 bases to trimming and J lost 10 bases, with 7 bases between them. The CDR3 is 9 amino acids.

The CDR3 DNA reads as TGTGCCAGCAGCGTTAAAGCCGGGACAAAGGAGCTGTTTTTT. This gives the protein CASSVKAGTKELFF. The rearrangement links TRBV7-9 to TRBJ2-2, with D maybe TRBD1 (6 bases). Germline V gene lookup returns CDR1 SEHNR and CDR2 FQNEAQ (reference sequence). The ends were cut back, 5 bases at V and 10 bases at J, with 17 bases in the middle. This CDR3 contains 14 residues.

The chain joins TRBV5-1 to TRBJ2-1; TRBD2 agrees at 8 bases. Germline V lookup: CDR1 SGHRS, CDR2 YFSETQ. V lost 3 bases and J lost 3; bases outside the gene matches: 5. The CDR3 is 15 amino acids. The CDR3 is CASSSSGTSYNEQFF. CDR3 nucleotides: TGCGCCAGCAGCTCCTCCGGGACTAGCTACAATGAGCAGTTCTTC.

DNA for the CDR3: TGTGCCAGCAGCGCGACTAGCCGGGAGACCCAGTACTTC. Translating it yields CASSATSRETQYF. This rearrangement joins TRBV7-9 to TRBJ2-5; 7 nucleotides match TRBD2. The CDR3 is 13 residues long. With V trimmed by 5 bases and J by 5 bases, 5 bases remained unmatched. Germline V lookup: CDR1 SEHNR, CDR2 FQNEAQ (reference sequence). The full variable domain, with the rest looked up from reference TRBV7-9 and TRBJ2-5, is DTGVSQNPRHKITKRGQNVTFRCDPISEHNRLYWYRQTLGQGPEFLTYFQNEAQLEKSRLLSDRFSAERPKGSFSTLEIQRTEQGDSAMYLCASSATSRETQYFGPGTRLLVL.

This sequence joins TRBV6-5 and TRBJ1-2, with D possibly matching TRBD1 (5 bases). This CDR3 region has 14 residues. Trimming shortened V by 6 bases and J by 8 bases, and 19 bases separated the two germline ends. In germline, CDR1 is MNHEY, CDR2 SVGAGI. CDR3 region: CASSNSRDAYGYTF. CDR3 nucleotide sequence: TGTGCCAGCAGCAACTCCCGGGACGCATACGGCTACACCTTC.

V usage is TRBV7-9 and J usage is TRBJ1-2, with 7 bases identical to TRBD1. The CDR3 extends over 15 amino acids. Germline CDR1 reads SEHNR; CDR2 reads FQNEAQ (reference sequence). Trimming removed 3 bases from V and 11 bases from J; junction bases left unmatched: 15. In DNA, the CDR3 is TGTGCCAGCAGCTTGCGCAGTGGGACAGATAGACCATACACCTTC. Its protein is CASSLRSGTDRPYTF.

The J gene is TRBJ1-1, the V gene TRBV29-1; D is perhaps TRBD1 (5 bases). The CDR3 extends over 14 amino acids. Trimming removed 1 base from V and 1 base from J, with 10 bases in between. From germline, CDR1 is SQVTM and CDR2 ANQGSEA. Here the CDR3 DNA reads TGCAGCGTTGAAGGCGGTGGGGGGAACACTGAAGCTTTCTTT. Protein: CSVEGGGGNTEAFF.

The V call is TRBV30, the J call TRBJ2-2; D is unclear. From germline, CDR1 is GTSNPN and CDR2 SVGIG (reference sequence). Trimming removed 4 bases at V and 5 bases at J, with 11 bases between. There are 13 residues in the CDR3. This chain's CDR3 is CAWMGLQTGELFF. The CDR3 DNA follows: TGTGCCTGGATGGGATTGCAAACCGGGGAGCTGTTTTTT.